The next 20 T cell receptor beta chains were all read from a single sample in a study of blood T cell repertoires in COVID-19. Only in-frame clones appear in the TCRdb table, and some are missing; sequencing was by immunoSEQ multiplex PCR. This repertoire shows 360,000 or so clones, about 92% found once; its top ten account for under 5%. The sequenced sample was peripheral blood. The receptors were gathered from a woman aged 60-70 years with COVID-19, enrolled during active disease.

The sample holds one count of this clone. The chain is built from TRBV3-1 (or the pseudogene TRBV3-2) and TRBJ1-3, with 7 bases aligning to TRBD1. Germline trimming cut 6 bases from V and 1 base from J; bases unmatched to any gene: 3. Germline assignment: CDR1 LGHDT and CDR2 YNNKEL (reference sequence). This CDR3 is built from 14 residues. In nucleotides, the CDR3 is TGTGCCAGCAGGATGACAGGGTCTGGAAACACCATATATTTT. Translated, it gives CASRMTGSGNTIYF.

The chain carries TRBV28 and TRBJ1-2; 12 bases agree with TRBD1. Trimming cost V 3 bases and J 7 bases; bases outside gene matches: 12. The germline V gene encodes CDR1 MDHEN and CDR2 SYDVKM. The CDR3 has 17 residues. The CDR3 loop reads CASSFRDRGLPHLGYTF. CDR3 bases: TGTGCCAGCAGTTTTCGGGACAGGGGGCTCCCTCACCTTGGCTACACCTTC.

This sequence joins TRBV18 and TRBJ2-1; 8 nucleotides line up with TRBD2. Germline CDR1 reads KGHSH; CDR2 reads LQKENI. The CDR3 runs 16 residues. Trimming took 3 bases from V and 8 from J; bases not matched to a gene: 12. In nucleotides, the CDR3 is TGTGCCAGCTCACCCCGGGCTGTAAGCGGGGGCCATGAGCAGTTCTTC. It yields the protein CASSPRAVSGGHEQFF. The full variable domain, its missing parts supplied by reference TRBV18 and TRBJ2-1, is NAGVMQNPRHLVRRRGQEARLRCSPMKGHSHVYWYRQLPEEGLKFMVYLQKENIIDESGMPKERFSAEFPKEGPSILRIQQVVRGDSAAYFCASSPRAVSGGHEQFFGPGTRLTVL.

The chain has TRBV5-1 and TRBJ1-2, with D perhaps TRBD1 (5 bases). Trimming took 6 bases from V and 6 from J, leaving 18 bases between them. Germline lookup yields CDR1 SGHRS and CDR2 YFSETQ. This CDR3 has 14 residues. The CDR3 sequence is CASNQGFKADGYTF. In DNA, the CDR3 is TGCGCCAGCAACCAGGGTTTTAAGGCGGATGGCTACACCTTC.

The chain is built from TRBV24-1 and TRBJ1-2; 7 positions match TRBD1. The germline V gene has CDR1 KGHDR and CDR2 SFDVKD. The CDR3 loop spans 15 amino acids. V lost 3 bases to trimming and J lost 2 bases; unmatched junction nucleotides: 5. In nucleotides, the CDR3 is TGTGCCACCAGTGATCCTCCGACAGGGAACTATGGCTACACCTTC. Amino acids: CATSDPPTGNYGYTF.

The V call is TRBV30, the J call TRBJ1-4, with TRBD1 identical over 8 bases. The V and J ends lost 5 bases and 10 bases, in that order; junction bases with no gene match: 18. From germline, CDR1 is GTSNPN and CDR2 SVGIG (reference sequence). The CDR3 loop spans 16 amino acids. DNA of the CDR3: TGTGCCTGGGGGGTCGACAGGGGAGGGTCGATCGGAAAACTGTTTTTT. This codes for CAWGVDRGGSIGKLFF.

V and J are TRBV28 and TRBJ1-2; 8 bases match TRBD1. The germline V gene encodes CDR1 MDHEN and CDR2 SYDVKM. This CDR3 has 15 residues. The trim removed 6 bases at V and 4 bases at J, leaving 10 bases unmatched. CDR3 in DNA: TGTGCCAGCAGCCTTACAGGGGGGTTCGGCTATGGCTACACCTTC. The encoded protein is CASSLTGGFGYGYTF.

CDR3 nucleotides: TGTGCCAGCAGCTCCTGGGGGGATGAAAAACTGTTTTTT. Translating it yields CASSSWGDEKLFF. The chain combines TRBV11-2 with TRBJ1-4; perhaps TRBD1 as D (5 bases). Trimming took 4 bases from V and 6 from J, leaving 9 bases between them. The CDR3 extends over 13 amino acids. Germline V gene lookup returns CDR1 SGHAT and CDR2 FQNNGV.

The V and J genes are TRBV2 and TRBJ2-3, with 10 bases lining up with TRBD2. The ends lost 6 bases at V and 6 bases at J; junction bases unmatched: 9. CDR3 length: 15 amino acids. Germline values: CDR1 SNHLY, CDR2 FYNNEI. CDR3 amino acids: CASRILAGVSDTQYF. In DNA form, the CDR3 reads TGTGCCAGCAGGATTCTAGCGGGGGTATCGGATACGCAGTATTTT.

Note on this clone: A much larger clone differs from this one at a single base, so this may be a read error. The rearrangement joins TRBV12-3 or TRBV12-4 to TRBJ1-6; D is possibly TRBD1 (5 bases). Trimming left V 2 bases short and J 6 bases short, with 5 bases between. The CDR3 runs 13 residues. CDR3 coding DNA: TGTGCCAGCAGTTTACAGGGTAATTCACCCCTCCACTTT. This gives the protein CASSLQGNSPLHF.

This chain connects TRBV10-1 to TRBJ1-2; 9 bases map to TRBD1. This CDR3 is built from 14 residues. V lost 7 bases and J lost 6; bases outside the gene matches: 9. Germline values: CDR1 WNHNN, CDR2 SYGVQD (reference sequence). The CDR3 reads CASNPRDREDGYTF. CDR3 bases: TGCGCCAGCAATCCCCGGGACAGGGAGGATGGCTACACCTTC.

This rearrangement joins TRBV5-1 to TRBJ2-6; a possible D gene is TRBD2 (6 bases). Trimming removed 1 base from V and 0 bases from J, with 14 bases in between. This CDR3 region has 18 residues. The germline V gene has CDR1 SGHRS and CDR2 YFSETQ. The CDR3 spells CASSLRVRDSSGANVLTF. Here the CDR3 DNA reads TGCGCCAGCAGCTTGCGGGTAAGGGACTCCTCTGGGGCCAACGTCCTGACTTTC.

The V and J genes are TRBV27 and TRBJ1-2; 8 bases line up with TRBD1. The CDR3 loop spans 13 amino acids. CDR1 is MNHEY and CDR2 is SMNVEV in the germline V gene (reference sequence). V was clipped by 5 bases and J by 8 bases; unmatched bases: 7. The CDR3 nucleotides read TGTGCCAGCAGTATCGGACAGGGTTGGGGCTACACCTTC. It specifies CASSIGQGWGYTF.

The J gene is TRBJ1-5, the V gene TRBV5-8; D gene unclear. V lost 1 base and J 2 bases, leaving 13 bases between the germline ends. The CDR3 runs to 16 residues. Germline V gene data show CDR1 as SGHTS and CDR2 as YDEGEE. The CDR3 coding sequence is TGTGCCAGCAGCTTGCAAGGGCGGGTCGGCAATCAGCCCCAGCATTTT. Translation: CASSLQGRVGNQPQHF.

The rearrangement links TRBV6-5 to TRBJ1-2, with TRBD1 as a possible D gene (5 bases). Per the germline V gene, CDR1 is MNHEY and CDR2 is SVGAGI. The germline V and J ends were trimmed by 0 bases and 4 bases, with 12 bases remaining between them. There are 15 residues in the CDR3. Here the CDR3 reads CASSYSQGFIYGYTF. CDR3 bases: TGTGCCAGCAGTTACTCTCAGGGATTTATCTATGGCTACACCTTC.

Only a few counts were recorded for this clone. The chain couples TRBV15 to TRBJ2-2; 7 nucleotides agree with TRBD2. Per germline, CDR1 LNHNV and CDR2 YYDKDF (reference sequence). The CDR3 contains 16 residues. The trim removed 3 bases at V and 2 bases at J, leaving 6 bases unmatched. The CDR3 sequence: CATSSTPSGNTGELFF. Here the CDR3 DNA reads TGTGCCACCAGCAGCACGCCTAGCGGTAACACCGGGGAGCTGTTTTTT. Looking up the rest from reference TRBV15 and TRBJ2-2 gives the full variable domain: DAMVIQNPRYQVTQFGKPVTLSCSQTLNHNVMYWYQQKSSQAPKLLFHYYDKDFNNEADTPDNFQSRRPNTSFCFLDIRSPGLGDTAMYLCATSSTPSGNTGELFFGEGSRLTVL.

The table lists this clone with a count of one. V and J are TRBV9 and TRBJ2-5, with a weak D call TRBD2 (6 bases). This CDR3 contains 15 residues. Trimming cost V 0 bases and J 2 bases, with 11 bases left between them. Per germline, CDR1 SGDLS and CDR2 YYNGEE. CDR3 bases: TGTGCCAGCAGCGTAGTGGGCGGGGCTCAAGAGACCCAGTACTTC. Translated, it gives CASSVVGGAQETQYF.

The chain is built from TRBV28 and TRBJ2-2; D might be TRBD1 (5 bases). V was pared by 6 bases and J by 4 bases, with 12 bases between. The germline CDR1 and CDR2 sequences are MDHEN and SYDVKM. The length of the CDR3 is 14 residues. The CDR3 DNA sequence: TGTGCCAGCAGACGACAGTCGCTCACCGGGGAGCTGTTTTTT. Translating it yields CASRRQSLTGELFF.

J is TRBJ1-2 and V is TRBV5-1; 7 nucleotides match TRBD1. CDR1 is SGHRS, CDR2 YFSETQ, per germline. This CDR3 has 12 residues. Trimming removed 4 bases from V and 6 bases from J; junction bases left unmatched: 3. The CDR3 DNA reads as TGCGCCAGCAGCGCCACAGGGGATGGCTACACCTTC. Amino acid sequence: CASSATGDGYTF.

The chain couples TRBV28 to TRBJ1-2; D is unresolved. Trimming pared 5 bases from V and 8 bases from J, leaving 12 bases between. Germline lookup yields CDR1 MDHEN and CDR2 SYDVKM. The CDR3 contains 12 residues. CDR3 nucleotide sequence: TGTGCCAGCAGTCTTTTCCCAGAAGGCTACACCTTC. Amino acids: CASSLFPEGYTF.